The 22 T cell receptor beta chains below all came from one sample that was sequenced in a study of OX40 agonist ivuxolimab in advanced cancers. Data came from immunoSEQ multiplex PCR; TCRdb stores just in-frame clones and leaves some out. The sample holds about 42,000 clones, around nine tenths seen once. Sequencing was performed on CD4+ or CD8+ T cells sorted from blood, taken in a trial of the OX40 agonist ivuxolimab. The receptors derive from an adult with an advanced solid tumor such as melanoma, head and neck, liver or kidney cancer.

This chain joins TRBV5-4 and TRBJ2-5, with 7 bases that match TRBD1. Germline lookup yields CDR1 SGHNT and CDR2 YYREEE (reference sequence). Unmatched junction bases numbered 8, after V lost 4 bases and J lost 2 bases. The CDR3 is made up of 15 amino acids. CDR3 residues: CASSHGARGQETQYF. In DNA form, the CDR3 reads TGTGCCAGCAGCCATGGTGCCAGGGGGCAAGAGACCCAGTACTTC. Full variable domain (remainder filled in from reference TRBV5-4 and TRBJ2-5): ETGVTQSPTHLIKTRGQQVTLRCSSQSGHNTVSWYQQALGQGPQFIFQYYREEENGRGNFPPRFSGLQFPNYSSELNVNALELDDSALYLCASSHGARGQETQYFGPGTRLLVL.

Regarding this clone: Distinct nucleotide sequences in the sample also encode this CDR3. The chain joins TRBV15 to TRBJ2-7; D uncertain. CDR1 LNHNV and CDR2 YYDKDF come from the germline V gene (reference sequence). The CDR3 spans 12 residues. V gave up 3 bases and J gave up 5 bases, with 8 bases separating them. CDR3 loop: CATSRDEDEQYF. In nucleotides, the CDR3 is TGTGCCACCAGCAGGGATGAGGACGAGCAGTACTTC.

The rearrangement uses TRBV11-2 and TRBJ2-7; 7 bases agree with TRBD1. CDR3 length equals 13 residues. V was clipped by 3 bases and J by 2 bases; unmatched bases: 1. Germline values: CDR1 SGHAT, CDR2 FQNNGV. Written as DNA, the CDR3 is TGTGCCAGCAGCTTGGGGACAGCCTACGAGCAGTACTTC. This codes for CASSLGTAYEQYF.

As for this clone: An end of the junction does not agree with germline; a read error may underlie this. The V call is TRBV28, the J call TRBJ2-7, with TRBD2 as a possible D gene (6 bases). Germline V gene lookup returns CDR1 MDHEN and CDR2 SYDVKM. This CDR3 is 15 amino acids long. CDR3 sequence (DNA): TGTGCCAGTAGTTTAGGAGGGACGGCTGGCTACGAGCAGTACTTC. This encodes CASSLGGTAGYEQYF.

The V and J genes are TRBV6-6 and TRBJ1-5; no reliable D call. Germline assignment: CDR1 MNHNY and CDR2 SVGAGI (reference sequence). With 7 bases removed from V and 4 bases from J, the gap between germline ends came to 11 bases. The CDR3 loop spans 13 amino acids. CDR3 sequence: CASTTLPNQPQHF. The CDR3 nucleotides read TGTGCCAGCACCACGCTACCGAATCAGCCCCAGCATTTT.

The chain has TRBV2 and TRBJ1-5; D is unresolved. The CDR3 has 15 residues. V lost 1 base, J lost 0 bases, and 7 bases lay in between. Germline CDR1 and CDR2: SNHLY and FYNNEI. DNA for the CDR3: TGTGCCAGCAGTGAAGACGGATATAGCAATCAGCCCCAGCATTTT. Translating gives CASSEDGYSNQPQHF.

The V gene is TRBV5-1, the J gene TRBJ2-7; possible D gene TRBD1, 6 bases. The CDR3 runs to 13 residues. The germline V gene encodes CDR1 SGHRS and CDR2 YFSETQ. With 0 bases removed from V and 3 bases from J, the gap between germline ends came to 7 bases. The CDR3 sequence: CASSLGGGYEQYF. The CDR3 bases are TGCGCCAGCAGCTTGGGAGGGGGCTACGAGCAGTACTTC.

This sequence joins TRBV2 and TRBJ1-3, with a weak D call TRBD1 (6 bases). The V end was cut by 6 bases, the J end by 3 bases, with 15 bases between. The CDR3 is made up of 15 amino acids. Per the germline V gene, CDR1 is SNHLY and CDR2 is FYNNEI. CDR3 coding DNA: TGTGCCAGCAGACACAGGGTTTACGGTGGAAACACCATATATTTT. Translating gives CASRHRVYGGNTIYF.

This clone was detected only a few times. The gene calls are TRBV4-1 and TRBJ2-7; D may be TRBD2 (6 bases). Trimming left V 2 bases short and J 2 bases short, with 10 bases between. Germline CDR1 MGHRA, CDR2 YSYEKL. This CDR3 contains 14 residues. CDR3 residues: CASSQQTGAYEQYF. CDR3 nucleotides: TGCGCCAGCAGCCAACAGACGGGGGCCTACGAGCAGTACTTC.

This chain uses TRBV6-1 with TRBJ1-2, with TRBD1 matching 7 bases. Losses at the gene ends were 1 base for V and 2 bases for J; bases not matched to a gene: 4. The CDR3 has 15 amino acids. Germline V gene data show CDR1 as MNHNS and CDR2 as SASEGT. CDR3 DNA: TGTGCCAGCAGTGAAGAGGGGACAGCAAACTATGGCTACACCTTC. It is translated as CASSEEGTANYGYTF.

By proportion, this clone is medium-sized. The rearrangement joins TRBV5-1 to TRBJ1-5; 7 bases line up with TRBD1. CDR3 length: 11 residues. Germline V gene sequence: CDR1 SGHRS, CDR2 YFSETQ. Unmatched junction bases numbered 2, after V lost 8 bases and J lost 6 bases. CDR3 bases: TGCGCCAGTCACAGGGGTCAGCCCCAGCATTTT. This encodes CASHRGQPQHF.

The genes are TRBV4-1 and TRBJ1-6; no firm D call. CDR3 length: 15 residues. Germline loops: CDR1 MGHRA, CDR2 YSYEKL. Trimming left V 1 base short and J 10 bases short, with 14 bases between. CDR3 amino acids: CASSQVRGSESPLHF. Written as DNA, the CDR3 is TGCGCCAGCAGCCAAGTACGCGGGAGTGAGTCACCCCTCCACTTT.

This sequence joins TRBV7-9 and TRBJ2-7, with unresolved D. Trimming cost V 1 base and J 3 bases, with 7 bases left between them. CDR1 and CDR2 from the germline V gene are SEHNR and FQNEAQ (reference sequence). There are 13 residues in the CDR3. CDR3 residues: CASSLGGHYEQYF. The CDR3, as DNA: TGTGCCAGCAGCTTAGGGGGTCACTACGAGCAGTACTTC.

This chain connects TRBV7-9 to TRBJ1-5; D might be TRBD1 (5 bases). CDR1 is SEHNR and CDR2 is FQNEAQ in the germline V gene (reference sequence). V was cut by 2 bases and J by 0 bases, with 8 bases left in between. The CDR3 sequence is 15 residues long. In nucleotides, the CDR3 is TGTGCCAGCAGCTTATCAGGGAGTAGCAATCAGCCCCAGCATTTT. Translation: CASSLSGSSNQPQHF.

The chain links TRBV6-1 to TRBJ1-5, with 8 positions matching TRBD1. V was clipped by 1 base and J by 2 bases; unmatched bases: 1. Germline CDR1 is MNHNS and CDR2 is SASEGT. The length of the CDR3 is 15 residues. The CDR3: CASSEVQGGNQPQHF. The CDR3 DNA sequence: TGTGCCAGCAGTGAAGTACAGGGGGGCAATCAGCCCCAGCATTTT.

The chain combines TRBV15 with TRBJ2-1, with TRBD1 identical over 8 bases. The CDR3 is made up of 15 amino acids. Looked up from germline, CDR1 is LNHNV and CDR2 is YYDKDF (reference sequence). The J segment lost 3 bases and the V segment lost 3 bases, leaving 4 bases of the junction unmatched. The CDR3 loop reads CATSSAGTGYNEQFF. CDR3 DNA sequence: TGTGCCACCAGCAGTGCCGGGACAGGCTACAATGAGCAGTTCTTC.

This clone was found once. The chain combines TRBV28 with TRBJ2-7, with 7 bases lining up with TRBD1. The V segment lost 3 bases and the J segment 7 bases; nucleotides outside the gene matches: 6. From germline, CDR1 is MDHEN and CDR2 SYDVKM. The CDR3 loop spans 13 amino acids. In DNA, the CDR3 is TGTGCCAGCAGTTTTGAGGGGGCAAGGGAGCAGTACTTC. Protein: CASSFEGAREQYF.

Concerning this clone itself: Other DNA variants within this sample encode the same CDR3. The rearrangement links TRBV5-1 to TRBJ2-7; D is ambiguous. Looked up from germline, CDR1 is SGHRS and CDR2 is YFSETQ. Trimming removed 5 bases from V and 3 bases from J, with 6 bases in between. The CDR3 is made up of 11 amino acids. The CDR3 nucleotides are TGCGCCAGCAGTCCGGGCTACGAGCAGTACTTC. It codes for CASSPGYEQYF.

This chain uses TRBV5-6 with TRBJ2-3; 7 bases line up with TRBD1. Trimming at V came to 4 bases and at J to 4 bases, leaving 6 bases not matched to a gene. CDR1 and CDR2 from the germline V gene are SGHDT and YYEEEE. This CDR3 spans 14 amino acids. The DNA for the CDR3 is TGTGCCAGCAGCCATGACAGGGCTCCAGATACGCAGTATTTT. Protein sequence: CASSHDRAPDTQYF.

V gene TRBV6-5 combines with J gene TRBJ1-1; D call uncertain. Trimming took 5 bases from V and 8 from J, leaving 9 bases between them. Germline values: CDR1 MNHEY, CDR2 SVGAGI. The CDR3 is 11 amino acids. The CDR3 loop reads CASSLGSEAFF. For the CDR3, the DNA is TGTGCCAGCAGTCTGGGGTCGGAAGCTTTCTTT.

This clone was counted a few times. This chain links TRBV6-6 with TRBJ1-6; 10 nucleotides align to TRBD1. This CDR3 region has 15 residues. V lost 6 bases to trimming and J lost 1 base; unmatched junction nucleotides: 0. CDR1 MNHNY and CDR2 SVGAGI come from the germline V gene (reference sequence). The CDR3 nucleotides read TGTGCCAGCAGGGGACAGGGGTCCTATAATTCACCCCTCCACTTT. Translating it yields CASRGQGSYNSPLHF.

For this clone: An end of the junction differs from the germline gene, which may be a read error. The chain recombines TRBV7-9 with TRBJ1-3; possibly TRBD1 for D (6 bases). The CDR3 totals 10 residues. CDR1 SEHNR and CDR2 FQNEAQ come from the germline V gene (reference sequence). DNA of the CDR3: TGTGCCAGCAGCCCGGGACAACCGCATTTT. It encodes CASSPGQPHF.